Listed below are T cell receptor beta chains from one sample, sequenced in a study of CD8 T cells in ankylosing spondylitis. MiXCR was run by TCRdb on the 5' RACE reads, yielding one entry per CDR3 protein. This repertoire shows about 220,000 distinct CDR3 sequences, about 7.3% found once; its top ten account for 12% to 15%. The sequencing input was blood, either unsorted or a sorted T cell fraction (not recorded which). Receptor source: a male donor with ankylosing spondylitis. The CDR3 runs from the conserved cysteine through the conserved F or W. A D gene is named only where the DNA matches it firmly. Only part of the rows carry a size: once, few, many, or a class if the clone is expanded.

J gene,clone size,V gene,D gene,CDR3 DNA,CDR3 protein
TRBJ2-5,many,TRBV28,TRBD2,TGTGCCAGCAGCCCCAGGGTAGCGGGGCGTCGGGAGACCCAGTACTTC,CASSPRVAGRRETQYF
TRBJ1-1,many,TRBV5-1,-,TGCGCCAGCAGCGAGTCAGGGCGGGGAACTGAAGCTTTCTTT,CASSESGRGTEAFF
TRBJ2-7,-,TRBV29-1,-,TGCAGTGCAGGGGACGGATCGACCTACGAGCAGTACTTC,CSAGDGSTYEQYF
TRBJ2-7,many,TRBV7-9,-,TGTGCCAGCAGCTTATATGAGGTCTACGAGCAGTACTTC,CASSLYEVYEQYF
TRBJ2-4,many,TRBV6-2/TRBV6-3,-,TGTGCCAGCAGCCCTAATGTAAAGAACATTCAGTACTTC,CASSPNVKNIQYF
TRBJ2-2,many,TRBV11-3,-,TGTGCCAGCAGCCCAAGGGGGACCGGGGAGCTGTTTTTT,CASSPRGTGELFF
TRBJ2-1,many,TRBV9,-,TGTGCCAGCAGCGCCAGGGACTGGATTAGCTCCTACAATGAGCAGTTCTTC,CASSARDWISSYNEQFF
TRBJ1-6,many,TRBV27,-,TGTGCCAGCAGTTTTTCCAGGAATTCACCCCTCCACTTT,CASSFSRNSPLHF
TRBJ2-2,many,TRBV7-9,-,TGTGCCAGCAGATCACAGGACACCGGGGAGCTGTTTTTT,CASRSQDTGELFF
TRBJ2-3,many,TRBV7-3,-,TGTGCCAGCAGCCCCCCAGGGGATACGCAGTATTTT,CASSPPGDTQYF
TRBJ2-1,many,TRBV7-9,-,TGTGCCAGCAGCCAGACCCACACTGAAGACAATGAGCAGTTCTTC,CASSQTHTEDNEQFF
TRBJ2-7,many,TRBV20-1,-,TGCAGTGCTCTTTCGGGACAGCGGGCCCTATACGAGCAGTACTTC,CSALSGQRALYEQYF
TRBJ2-6,many,TRBV5-1,-,TGCGCCAGCAGCGAAAATCCAGGGTCTGGGGCCAACGTCCTGACTTTC,CASSENPGSGANVLTF
TRBJ2-7,many,TRBV27,-,TGTGCCAGCAGTCCCCGCTTCCACGAGCAGTACTTC,CASSPRFHEQYF
TRBJ2-7,few,TRBV7-9,TRBD2,TGTGCCAGCAGCTTAGCTCTTGGGACTAGCGGCTCCTACGAGCAGTACTTC,CASSLALGTSGSYEQYF
TRBJ2-7,few,TRBV19,TRBD2,TGTGCCAGTAGCACGCTCCTAGCGGGAGAACACGAGCAGTACTTC,CASSTLLAGEHEQYF
TRBJ2-7,few,TRBV7-9,TRBD1,TGTGCCAGCAGCTGGTTCACCGGGACAGGGGACTACGAGCAGTACTTC,CASSWFTGTGDYEQYF
TRBJ1-1,-,TRBV19,-,TGTGCCAGTAGTGTTGCCGGGACACCGAACACTGAAGCTTTCTTT,CASSVAGTPNTEAFF
TRBJ2-1,many,TRBV9,-,TGTGCCAGCAGCGTGACCGGGACTCCCAGCAATGAGCAGTTCTTC,CASSVTGTPSNEQFF
TRBJ1-1,many,TRBV9,TRBD1,TGTGCCAGCAGCTCACCAGCCGGGACAGGGACCCCAGTTGAAATGAACACTGAAGCTTTCTTT,CASSSPAGTGTPVEMNTEAFF
TRBJ1-3,many,TRBV5-5,-,TGTGCCAGCAGCTTGGGACTACGGGACACCATATATTTT,CASSLGLRDTIYF
TRBJ1-5,few,TRBV6-5,TRBD1,TGTGCCAGCAGTTACTATCTCGGGGGACAGTATAGCAATCAGCCCCAGCATTTT,CASSYYLGGQYSNQPQHF
TRBJ2-6,-,TRBV9,-,TGTGCCAGCAGCGTAGCGAGATCTGGGGCCAACGTCCTGACTTTC,CASSVARSGANVLTF
TRBJ1-4,many,TRBV7-2,-,TGTGCCAGCAGCCTCGACTTTAATGAAAAACTGTTTTTT,CASSLDFNEKLFF
TRBJ1-5,many,TRBV20-1,TRBD1,TGCAGTGCCCCCGGACAGGATGGCAATCAGCCCCAGCATTTT,CSAPGQDGNQPQHF
TRBJ2-7,few,TRBV10-2,-,TGCGCCAGCAGTGACAGACCCTACGAGCAGTACTTC,CASSDRPYEQYF
TRBJ2-3,many,TRBV12-3/TRBV12-4,-,TGTGCCAGCAGCTACCCGTTTCCCCGGAGAACAGATACGCAGTATTTT,CASSYPFPRRTDTQYF
TRBJ2-1,many,TRBV10-2,-,TGCGCCAGCAGTGAGTCTAGCGGCAATTACAATGAGCAGTTCTTC,CASSESSGNYNEQFF
TRBJ2-7,-,TRBV5-6,TRBD1,TGTGCCAGCAGGGACAGGTCCTACGAGCAGTACTTC,CASRDRSYEQYF
TRBJ2-7,many,TRBV30,-,TGTGCCTGGAGCCTTTCGGGGGAGCAGTACTTC,CAWSLSGEQYF
TRBJ1-1,many,TRBV28,-,TGTGCCAGCAGCCTACTTCCGGGTAGCGGGGGAGCTTTCTTT,CASSLLPGSGGAFF
TRBJ2-3,-,TRBV6-2/TRBV6-3,TRBD2,TGTGCCAGCAGTTATTCCCCAACTAGCGGGGGGGCGAATACGCAGTATTTT,CASSYSPTSGGANTQYF
TRBJ1-5,few,TRBV15,-,TGTGCCACCAGCAGGGACATAGATCAGCCCCAGCATTTT,CATSRDIDQPQHF
TRBJ2-7,many,TRBV4-3,-,TGCGCCAGCAGCCAAGATTACATCTCCTACGAGCAGTACTTC,CASSQDYISYEQYF
TRBJ1-5,many,TRBV4-3,-,TGCGCCAGCAGCCAAGAGGACGATCAGCCCCAGCATTTT,CASSQEDDQPQHF
TRBJ2-7,-,TRBV20-1,TRBD1,TGCAGTGCTTTCGGACAGGGGAAACCTTACGAGCAGTACTTC,CSAFGQGKPYEQYF
TRBJ2-7,many,TRBV29-1,TRBD2,TGCAGCGTTGAAACTAGCGGGGCCGAGCAGTACTTC,CSVETSGAEQYF
TRBJ2-7,many,TRBV4-3,TRBD2,TGCGCCAGCAGCCAAAGTGTAGCGGGGGCCGCGGACGAGCAGTACTTC,CASSQSVAGAADEQYF
TRBJ2-5,few,TRBV7-6,-,TGTGCCAGCAGCTTAATTAATAGCGGCAGAGAGACCCAGTACTTC,CASSLINSGRETQYF
TRBJ2-5,few,TRBV11-3,-,TGTGCCAGCAGCTTAGCTACAGAGACCCAGTACTTC,CASSLATETQYF
TRBJ1-1,many,TRBV6-2/TRBV6-3,-,TGTGCCAGCAGTTACGGGACAAACATGAACACTGAAGCTTTCTTT,CASSYGTNMNTEAFF
TRBJ2-1,-,TRBV7-9,-,TGTGCCAGCAGCCCCCCGGGCTACCACAATGAGCAGTTCTTC,CASSPPGYHNEQFF
TRBJ2-1,-,TRBV4-3,TRBD2,TGCGCCAGCAGCCCCCGGGGAGCGGGAGGCCGAAGCTCCTACAATGAGCAGTTCTTC,CASSPRGAGGRSSYNEQFF
TRBJ2-2,few,TRBV27,TRBD2,TGTGCCAGCAGTTTATCGACTCTACTAGCGGGGGGGCGGGCCGGGGAGCTGTTTTTT,CASSLSTLLAGGRAGELFF
TRBJ1-1,many,TRBV20-1,-,TGCAGTACTCGAGGCGACACTGAAGCTTTCTTT,CSTRGDTEAFF
TRBJ2-7,many,TRBV7-6,-,TGTGCCAGCAGCTTAGCGCCGACAGCCCCTTCCTACGAGCAGTACTTC,CASSLAPTAPSYEQYF
TRBJ1-2,many,TRBV12-3/TRBV12-4,-,TGTGCCAGCAGTCCCTCAGGTTTGATGGACTATGGCTACACCTTC,CASSPSGLMDYGYTF
TRBJ1-5,many,TRBV6-1,-,TGTGCCAGCAGCTCCTTCGCCAATCAGCCCCAGCATTTT,CASSSFANQPQHF
TRBJ2-1,-,TRBV7-2,-,TGTGCCAGCAGCCAGTGGTTTGTTTATTTGCAGTTCTTC,CASSQWFVYLQFF
TRBJ2-1,many,TRBV3-1,TRBD2,TGTGCCAGCAGCCAAGCTAAGCTAGCGGGACTTAATGAGCAGTTCTTC,CASSQAKLAGLNEQFF
TRBJ2-1,many,TRBV6-1,-,TGTGCCAGCAGTGGTGGACTACCCGACTCGAATGAGCAGTTCTTC,CASSGGLPDSNEQFF
TRBJ1-3,few,TRBV7-9,-,TGTGCCAGCAGCCCTGCTATACCAACCTCTGGAAACACCATATATTTT,CASSPAIPTSGNTIYF
TRBJ2-7,many,TRBV9,-,TGTGCCAGCAGCTCAGTGGGGACGGCATTGAACGAGCAGTACTTC,CASSSVGTALNEQYF
TRBJ2-7,many,TRBV5-1,-,TGCGCCAGCAGGATTACGTCCTCCTACGAGCAGTACTTC,CASRITSSYEQYF
TRBJ2-5,few,TRBV20-1,-,TGCAGTGCCCCAAGCCAGACCCAGTACTTC,CSAPSQTQYF
TRBJ2-7,many,TRBV6-1,TRBD1,TGTGCCAGCAACCCGGGACAGGGTCATTGGGAGCAGTACTTC,CASNPGQGHWEQYF
TRBJ2-7,many,TRBV24-1,TRBD2,TGTGCCACCGCGGGACTAGCGGGACACGAGCAGTACTTC,CATAGLAGHEQYF
TRBJ2-2,many,TRBV7-2,-,TGTGCCAGCAGCGCGTGGAACACCGGGGAGCTGTTTTTT,CASSAWNTGELFF
TRBJ2-1,many,TRBV5-1,-,TGCGCCAGCAGCTTGGGGGTTGGCGGGCGCTCCTACAATGAGCAGTTCTTC,CASSLGVGGRSYNEQFF